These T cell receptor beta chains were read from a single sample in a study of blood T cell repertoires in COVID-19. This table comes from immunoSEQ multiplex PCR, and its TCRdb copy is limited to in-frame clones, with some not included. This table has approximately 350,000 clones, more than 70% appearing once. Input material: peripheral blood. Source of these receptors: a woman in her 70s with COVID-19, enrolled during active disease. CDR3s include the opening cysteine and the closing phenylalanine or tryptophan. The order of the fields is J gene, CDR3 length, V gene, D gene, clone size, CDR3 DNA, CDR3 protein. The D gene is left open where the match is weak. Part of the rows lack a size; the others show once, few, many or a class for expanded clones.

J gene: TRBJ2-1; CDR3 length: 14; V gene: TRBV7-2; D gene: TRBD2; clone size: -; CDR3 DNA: TGTGCCAGCAGGTCCGCGGGGGGCCCCAATGAGCAGTTCTTC; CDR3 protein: CASRSAGGPNEQFF
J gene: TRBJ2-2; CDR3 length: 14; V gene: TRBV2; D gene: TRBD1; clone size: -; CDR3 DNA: TGTGCCAGCAGAGGGGGCGCGAACACCGGGGAGCTGTTTTTT; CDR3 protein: CASRGGANTGELFF
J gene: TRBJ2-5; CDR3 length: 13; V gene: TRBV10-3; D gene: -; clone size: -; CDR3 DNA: TGTGCCTCCCGGTTAGCGGAGCAAGAGACCCAGTACTTC; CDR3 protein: CASRLAEQETQYF
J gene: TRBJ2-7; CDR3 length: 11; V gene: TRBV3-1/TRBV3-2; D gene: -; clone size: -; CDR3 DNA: TGTGCCAGCAGCTTTAGCTACGAGCAGTACTTC; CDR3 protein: CASSFSYEQYF
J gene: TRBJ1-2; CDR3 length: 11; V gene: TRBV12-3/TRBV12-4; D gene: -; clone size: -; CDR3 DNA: TGTGCCAGCAGACAGGGCAAAGGCTACACCTTC; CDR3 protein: CASRQGKGYTF
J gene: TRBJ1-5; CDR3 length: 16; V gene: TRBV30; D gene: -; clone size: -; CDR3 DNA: TGTGCCTGGAGTGGTCGTGGGGCCTTTTTGAGCCAGCCCCAGCATTTT; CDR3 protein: CAWSGRGAFLSQPQHF
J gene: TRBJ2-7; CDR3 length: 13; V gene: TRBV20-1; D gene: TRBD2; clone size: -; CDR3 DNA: TGCAGTGCTAGTAGGCGGGGGTCCTACGAGCAGTACTTC; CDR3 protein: CSASRRGSYEQYF
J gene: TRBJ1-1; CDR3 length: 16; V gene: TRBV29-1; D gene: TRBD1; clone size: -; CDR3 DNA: TGCAGCGGCGCCCGGGACAGGGGGCCCCGGAACACTGAAGCTTTCTTT; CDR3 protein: CSGARDRGPRNTEAFF
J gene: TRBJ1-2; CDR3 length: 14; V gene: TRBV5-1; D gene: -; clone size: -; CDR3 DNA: TGCGCCAGCAGCTCTGACGGCCCGGGATATGGCTACACCTTC; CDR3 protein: CASSSDGPGYGYTF
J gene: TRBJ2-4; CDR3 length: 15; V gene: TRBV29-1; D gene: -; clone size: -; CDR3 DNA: TGCAGCGTTGGGGTTAGGGCAGCCACCGGGGACATTCAGTACTTC; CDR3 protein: CSVGVRAATGDIQYF
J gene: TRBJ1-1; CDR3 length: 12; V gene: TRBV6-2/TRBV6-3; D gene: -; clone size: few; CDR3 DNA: TGTGCCAGCAGTTGGGCAAACACTGAAGCTTTCTTT; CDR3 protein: CASSWANTEAFF
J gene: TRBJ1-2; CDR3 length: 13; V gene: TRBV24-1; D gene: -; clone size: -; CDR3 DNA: TGTGCCACCAGTGAGCGACAGTCTGGAGGCTACACCTTC; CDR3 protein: CATSERQSGGYTF
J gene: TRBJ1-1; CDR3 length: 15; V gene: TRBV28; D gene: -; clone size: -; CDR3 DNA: TGTGCCAGCAGTCCCCGTTGGTTAGGGGGGGCTGAAGCTTTCTTT; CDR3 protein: CASSPRWLGGAEAFF
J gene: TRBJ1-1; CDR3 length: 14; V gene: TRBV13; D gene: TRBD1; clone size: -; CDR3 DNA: TGTGCCAGCAGCTTAGGGGACAGGGTAGCTGAAGCTTTCTTT; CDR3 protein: CASSLGDRVAEAFF
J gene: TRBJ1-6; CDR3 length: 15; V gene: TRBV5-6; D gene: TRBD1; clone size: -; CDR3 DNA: TGTGCCAGCAGCTTGGGCGACAGGGGGCAATCACCCCTCCACTTT; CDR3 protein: CASSLGDRGQSPLHF
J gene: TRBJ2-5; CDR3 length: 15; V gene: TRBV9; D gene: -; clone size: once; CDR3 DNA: TGTGCCAGCAGCGCTCGAGAGGGTGCCCAAGAGACCCAGTACTTC; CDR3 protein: CASSAREGAQETQYF
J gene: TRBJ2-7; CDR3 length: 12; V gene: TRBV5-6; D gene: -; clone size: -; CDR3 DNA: TGTGCCAGCAGCTTGGGGTGGGGACGGAGGGACTTC; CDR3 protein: CASSLGWGRRDF
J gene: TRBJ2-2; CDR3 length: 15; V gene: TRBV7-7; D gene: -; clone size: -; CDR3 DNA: TGTGCCAGCAGCACCGGGACAACGAACACCGGGGAGCTGTTTTTT; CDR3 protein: CASSTGTTNTGELFF
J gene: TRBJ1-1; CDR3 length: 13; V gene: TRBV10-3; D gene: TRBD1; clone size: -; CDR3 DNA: TGTGCCACCGACAGGGGGCAGGGCACTGAAGCTTTCTTT; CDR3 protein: CATDRGQGTEAFF
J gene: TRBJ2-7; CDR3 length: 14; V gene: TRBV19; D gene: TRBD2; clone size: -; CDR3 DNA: TGTGCCAGTAGATCTAGCGGGGGATCCTACGAGCAGTACTTC; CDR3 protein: CASRSSGGSYEQYF
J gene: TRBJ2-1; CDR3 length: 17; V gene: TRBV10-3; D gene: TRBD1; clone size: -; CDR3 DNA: TGTGCCATCAGTGAGTCGTATGGGGACAGGGGGCAGGGTGAGCAGTTCTTC; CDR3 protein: CAISESYGDRGQGEQFF
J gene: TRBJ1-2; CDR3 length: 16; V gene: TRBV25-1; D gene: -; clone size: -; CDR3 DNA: TGTGCCAGCAGTGAATCCGGAAACAGGCGCAACTATGGCTACACCTTC; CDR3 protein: CASSESGNRRNYGYTF
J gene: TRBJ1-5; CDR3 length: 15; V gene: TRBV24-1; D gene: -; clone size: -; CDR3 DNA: TGTGCCACCAGTGATCGGACAGAGAGCAATCAGCCCCAGCATTTT; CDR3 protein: CATSDRTESNQPQHF
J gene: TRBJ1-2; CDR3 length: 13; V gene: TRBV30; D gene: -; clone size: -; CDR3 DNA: TGTGCCTGGAGTGTGGGGCAGTCCTATGGCTACACCTTC; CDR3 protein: CAWSVGQSYGYTF
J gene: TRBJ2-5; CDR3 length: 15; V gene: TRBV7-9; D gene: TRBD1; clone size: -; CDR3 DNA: TGTGCCAGCAGCCCGGGGGACAGGGAAGGGGAGACCCAGTACTTC; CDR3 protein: CASSPGDREGETQYF
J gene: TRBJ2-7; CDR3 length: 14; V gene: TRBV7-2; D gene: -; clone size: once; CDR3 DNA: TGTGCCAGCAGCTATGATCGGGTCTTCTACGAGCAGTACTTC; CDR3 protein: CASSYDRVFYEQYF
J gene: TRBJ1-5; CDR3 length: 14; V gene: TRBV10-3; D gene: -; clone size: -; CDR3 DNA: TGTGCCATCAGCGCCGGGGGGGCAAATCAGCCCCAGCATTTT; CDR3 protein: CAISAGGANQPQHF
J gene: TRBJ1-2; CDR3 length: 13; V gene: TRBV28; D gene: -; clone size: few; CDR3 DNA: TGTGCCAGCAAGACAACCGGGGACTATGGCTACACCTTC; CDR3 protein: CASKTTGDYGYTF
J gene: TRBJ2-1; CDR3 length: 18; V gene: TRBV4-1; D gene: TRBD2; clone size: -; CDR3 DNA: TGCGCCAGCAGCCGCGGACTAGCGGGGGGCCGACATGGGAATGAGCAGTTCTTC; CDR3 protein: CASSRGLAGGRHGNEQFF
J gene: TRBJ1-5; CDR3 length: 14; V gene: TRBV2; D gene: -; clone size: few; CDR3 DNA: TGTGCCAGCTTTAAGTGGGACACCAATCAGCCCCAGCATTTT; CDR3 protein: CASFKWDTNQPQHF
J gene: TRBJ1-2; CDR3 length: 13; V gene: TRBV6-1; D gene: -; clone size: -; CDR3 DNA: TGTGCCAGCAGTGAAGACACCTACTATGGCTACACCTTC; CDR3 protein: CASSEDTYYGYTF
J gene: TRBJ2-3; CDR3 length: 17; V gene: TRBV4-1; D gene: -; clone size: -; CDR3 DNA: TGCGCCAGCAGCCAAGAGCCCAGCCCTGGACTCACAGATACGCAGTATTTT; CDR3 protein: CASSQEPSPGLTDTQYF
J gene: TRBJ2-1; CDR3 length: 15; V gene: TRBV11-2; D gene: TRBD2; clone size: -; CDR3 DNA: TGTGCCAGCAGCTATAACCGGGGGGGATACAATGAGCAGTTCTTC; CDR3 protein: CASSYNRGGYNEQFF
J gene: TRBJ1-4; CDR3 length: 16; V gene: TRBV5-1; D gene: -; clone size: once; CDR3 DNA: TGCGCCAGCAGCTTGTCCGGGGGGGTGACTAATGAAAAACTGTTTTTT; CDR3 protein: CASSLSGGVTNEKLFF
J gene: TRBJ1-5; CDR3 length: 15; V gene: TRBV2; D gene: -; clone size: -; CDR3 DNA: TGTGCCAGCAGTGCCGGAACAGCTCGCAATCAGCCCCAGCATTTT; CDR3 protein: CASSAGTARNQPQHF
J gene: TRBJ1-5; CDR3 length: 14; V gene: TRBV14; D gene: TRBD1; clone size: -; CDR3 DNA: TGTGCCAGCAGCCCGACAGGGATGGATCAGCCCCAGCATTTT; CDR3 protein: CASSPTGMDQPQHF
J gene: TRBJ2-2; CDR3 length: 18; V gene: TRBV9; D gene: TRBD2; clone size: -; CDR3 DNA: TGTGCCAGCAGCGACTTACTAGCGGGGGGGAGCAGCACCGGGGAGCTGTTTTTT; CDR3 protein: CASSDLLAGGSSTGELFF
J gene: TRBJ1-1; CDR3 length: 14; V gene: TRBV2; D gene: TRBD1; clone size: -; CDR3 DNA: TGTGCCAGCAGAGCCGACAGGGCCAACACTGAAGCTTTCTTT; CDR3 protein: CASRADRANTEAFF
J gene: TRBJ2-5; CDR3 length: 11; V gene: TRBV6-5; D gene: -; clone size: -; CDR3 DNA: TGTGCCAGTAGGAGCGATGTGACCCAGTACTTC; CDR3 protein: CASRSDVTQYF
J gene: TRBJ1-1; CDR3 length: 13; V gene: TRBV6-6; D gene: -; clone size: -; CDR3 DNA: TGTGCCAGCAGTTCGAGGGAGAACACTGAAGCTTTCTTT; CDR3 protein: CASSSRENTEAFF
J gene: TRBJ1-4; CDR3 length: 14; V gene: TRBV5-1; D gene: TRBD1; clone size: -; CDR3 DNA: TGCGCCAGCGGGCGACAGGGGGTAAATGAAAAACTGTTTTTT; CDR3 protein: CASGRQGVNEKLFF